This T cell receptor beta chain was recorded in a study of T cell responses to AZD1222 COVID-19 vaccine. This clone was found once. Its cognate antigen is unknown. Data came from immunoSEQ multiplex PCR; TCRdb stores just in-frame clones and leaves some out. The sample includes roughly 200,000 clones, roughly 88% of them seen just once. The study, taken as a whole, reports: Baseline seropositivity characterized only a handful of AZD1222 recipients. Scientists sampled the repertoires only once the peak T cell response had passed.

CDR3 length equals 16 residues. Germline V gene sequence: CDR1 SGHVS, CDR2 FNYEAQ. V gave up 3 bases and J gave up 8 bases; unmatched junction bases: 12. The clonotype comes from an adult in good health. This rearrangement joins TRBV7-6 to TRBJ2-1, with 8 bases lining up with TRBD2. This specimen was peripheral blood, taken on day 0 of AZD1222 vaccination. The CDR3 loop is CASSLVDGGAGHEQFF. The CDR3 nucleotides are TGTGCCAGCAGCTTGGTAGACGGGGGGGCGGGCCATGAGCAGTTCTTC.